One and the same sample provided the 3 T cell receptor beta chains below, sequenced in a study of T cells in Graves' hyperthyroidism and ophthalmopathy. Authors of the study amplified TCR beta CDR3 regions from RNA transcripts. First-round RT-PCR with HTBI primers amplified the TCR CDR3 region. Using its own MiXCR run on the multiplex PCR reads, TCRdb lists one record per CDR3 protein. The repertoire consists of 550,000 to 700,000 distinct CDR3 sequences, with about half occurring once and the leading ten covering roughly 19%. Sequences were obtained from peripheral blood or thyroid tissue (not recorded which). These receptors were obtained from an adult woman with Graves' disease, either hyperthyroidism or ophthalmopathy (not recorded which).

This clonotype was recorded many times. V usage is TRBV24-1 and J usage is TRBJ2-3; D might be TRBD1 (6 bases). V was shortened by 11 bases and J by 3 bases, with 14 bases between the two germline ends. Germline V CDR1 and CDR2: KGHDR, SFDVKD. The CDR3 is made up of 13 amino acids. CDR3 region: CAINRDTTDTQYF. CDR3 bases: TGTGCCATCAACAGGGATACGACAGATACGCAGTATTTT.

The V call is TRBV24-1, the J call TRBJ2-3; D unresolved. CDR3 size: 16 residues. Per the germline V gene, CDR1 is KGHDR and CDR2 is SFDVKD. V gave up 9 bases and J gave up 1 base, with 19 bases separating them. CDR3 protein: CATSSPKRVGTDTQYF. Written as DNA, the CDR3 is TGTGCCACCTCCAGCCCCAAACGGGTTGGCACAGATACGCAGTATTTT.

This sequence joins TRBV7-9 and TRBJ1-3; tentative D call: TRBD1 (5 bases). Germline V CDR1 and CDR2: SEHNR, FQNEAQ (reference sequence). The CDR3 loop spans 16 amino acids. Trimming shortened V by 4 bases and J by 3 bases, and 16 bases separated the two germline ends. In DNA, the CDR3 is TGTGCCAGCAGCTCCTACCCGGGGCGGTTTGGAAACACCATATATTTT. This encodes CASSSYPGRFGNTIYF.